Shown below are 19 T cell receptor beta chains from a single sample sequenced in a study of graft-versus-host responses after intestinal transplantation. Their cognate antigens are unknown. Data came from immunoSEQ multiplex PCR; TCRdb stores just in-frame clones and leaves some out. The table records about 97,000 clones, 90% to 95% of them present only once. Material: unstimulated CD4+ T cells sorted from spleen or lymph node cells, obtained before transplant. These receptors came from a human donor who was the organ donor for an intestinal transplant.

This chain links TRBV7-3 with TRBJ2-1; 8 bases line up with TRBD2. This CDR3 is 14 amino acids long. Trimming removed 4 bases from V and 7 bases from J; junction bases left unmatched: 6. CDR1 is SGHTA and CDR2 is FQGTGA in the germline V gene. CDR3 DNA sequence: TGTGCCAGCAGCTCGGGACTAGTCGGTAATGAGCAGTTCTTC. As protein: CASSSGLVGNEQFF.

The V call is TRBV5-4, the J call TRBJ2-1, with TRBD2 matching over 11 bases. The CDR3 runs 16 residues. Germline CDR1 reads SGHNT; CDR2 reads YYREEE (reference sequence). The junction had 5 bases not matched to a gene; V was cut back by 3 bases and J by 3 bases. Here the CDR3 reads CASSWGLAGGYNEQFF. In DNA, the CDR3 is TGTGCCAGCAGCTGGGGTCTAGCGGGGGGCTACAATGAGCAGTTCTTC.

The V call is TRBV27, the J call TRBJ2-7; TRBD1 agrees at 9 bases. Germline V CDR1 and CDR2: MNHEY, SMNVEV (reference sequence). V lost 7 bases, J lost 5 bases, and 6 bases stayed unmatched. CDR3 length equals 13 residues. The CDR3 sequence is CASTGQGWNEQYF. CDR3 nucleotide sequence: TGTGCCAGCACCGGACAGGGGTGGAACGAGCAGTACTTC.

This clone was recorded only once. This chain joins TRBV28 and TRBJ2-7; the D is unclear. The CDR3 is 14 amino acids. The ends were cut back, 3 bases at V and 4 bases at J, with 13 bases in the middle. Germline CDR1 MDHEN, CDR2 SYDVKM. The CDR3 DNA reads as TGTGCCAGCAGTTTTCACAACAGAGAATACGAGCAGTACTTC. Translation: CASSFHNREYEQYF.

The CDR3 region has the DNA TGTGCCAGCAGCATAAGGATTACAGCGAACACTGAAGCTTTCTTT. It codes for CASSIRITANTEAFF. The chain has TRBV6-6 and TRBJ1-1, with D unresolved. Trimming pared 6 bases from V and 1 base from J, leaving 15 bases between. The germline CDR1 and CDR2 sequences are MNHNY and SVGAGI (reference sequence). The CDR3 sequence is 15 residues long.

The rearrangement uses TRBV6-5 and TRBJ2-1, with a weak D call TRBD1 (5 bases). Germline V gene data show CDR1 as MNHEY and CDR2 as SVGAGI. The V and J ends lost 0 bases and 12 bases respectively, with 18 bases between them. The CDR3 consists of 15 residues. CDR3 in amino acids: CASSYSRDLRVAQFF. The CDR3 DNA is TGTGCCAGCAGTTACTCGAGAGACCTCAGGGTCGCGCAGTTCTTC.

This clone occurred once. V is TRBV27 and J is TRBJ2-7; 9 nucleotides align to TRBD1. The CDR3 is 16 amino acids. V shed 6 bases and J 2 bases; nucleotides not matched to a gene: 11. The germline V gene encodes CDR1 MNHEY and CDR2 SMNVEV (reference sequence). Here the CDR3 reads CASRGKPTGGPYEQYF. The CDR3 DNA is TGTGCCAGCAGGGGAAAACCGACAGGGGGACCCTACGAGCAGTACTTC.

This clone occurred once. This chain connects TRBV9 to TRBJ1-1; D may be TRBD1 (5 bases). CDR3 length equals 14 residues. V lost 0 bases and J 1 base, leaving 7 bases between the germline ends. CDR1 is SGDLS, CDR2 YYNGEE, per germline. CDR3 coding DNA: TGTGCCAGCAGCGTAGCTGGGGCGAACACTGAAGCTTTCTTT. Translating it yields CASSVAGANTEAFF. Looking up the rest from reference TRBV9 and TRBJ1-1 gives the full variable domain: DSGVTQTPKHLITATGQRVTLRCSPRSGDLSVYWYQQSLDQGLQFLIQYYNGEERAKGNILERFSAQQFPDLHSELNLSSLELGDSALYFCASSVAGANTEAFFGQGTRLTVV.

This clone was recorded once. The CDR3 sequence is CARAGGDLAEAFF. CDR3 nucleotide sequence: TGTGCCAGGGCAGGGGGCGATTTGGCTGAAGCTTTCTTT. The gene calls are TRBV6-4 and TRBJ1-1, with 8 bases matching TRBD1. Trimming cost V 9 bases and J 6 bases; bases outside gene matches: 9. The CDR3 covers 13 residues. In germline, CDR1 is MRHNA, CDR2 SNTAGT.

For the CDR3, the DNA is TGTGCCAGCAGCTTAGATAGTATCATCTACGAGCAGTACTTC. Its translation: CASSLDSIIYEQYF. V usage is TRBV13 and J usage is TRBJ2-5; no definite D call. Near its end, the DNA agrees better with TRBJ2-7, so the J call may be wrong. Germline CDR1 and CDR2: PRHDT and FYEKMQ (reference sequence). The CDR3 covers 14 residues.

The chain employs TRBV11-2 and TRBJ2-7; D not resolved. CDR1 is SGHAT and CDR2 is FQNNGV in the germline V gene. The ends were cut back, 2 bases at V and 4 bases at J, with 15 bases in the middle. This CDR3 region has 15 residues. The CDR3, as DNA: TGTGCCAGCAGCTTAACACTGCTGTCCGGGTACGAGCAGTACTTC. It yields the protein CASSLTLLSGYEQYF.

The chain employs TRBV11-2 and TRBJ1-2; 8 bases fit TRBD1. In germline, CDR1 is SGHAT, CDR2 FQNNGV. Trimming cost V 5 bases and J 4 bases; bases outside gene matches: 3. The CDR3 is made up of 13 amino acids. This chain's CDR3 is CASSPDRVYGYTF. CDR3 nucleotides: TGTGCCAGCAGCCCGGACAGGGTCTATGGCTACACCTTC.

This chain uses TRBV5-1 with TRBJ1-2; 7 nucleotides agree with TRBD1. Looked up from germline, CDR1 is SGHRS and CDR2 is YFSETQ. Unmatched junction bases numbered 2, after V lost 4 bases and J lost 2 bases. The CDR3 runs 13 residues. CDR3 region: CASSQGQNYGYTF. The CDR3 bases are TGCGCCAGCAGCCAGGGACAGAACTATGGCTACACCTTC.

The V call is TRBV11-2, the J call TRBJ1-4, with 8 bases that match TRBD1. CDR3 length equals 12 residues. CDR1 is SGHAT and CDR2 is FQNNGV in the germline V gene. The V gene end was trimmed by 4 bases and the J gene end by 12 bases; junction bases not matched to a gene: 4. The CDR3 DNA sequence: TGTGCCAGCAGCTACCAGGGGGCTGAACTGTTTTTT. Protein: CASSYQGAELFF. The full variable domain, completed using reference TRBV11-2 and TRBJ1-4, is EAGVAQSPRYKIIEKRQSVAFWCNPISGHATLYWYQQILGQGPKLLIQFQNNGVVDDSQLPKDRFSAERLKGVDSTLKIQPAKLEDSAVYLCASSYQGAELFFGSGTQLSVL.

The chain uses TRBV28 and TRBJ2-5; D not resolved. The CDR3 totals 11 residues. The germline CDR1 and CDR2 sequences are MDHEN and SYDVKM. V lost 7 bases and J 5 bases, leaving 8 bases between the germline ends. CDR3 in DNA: TGTGCCAGCACCATGAGGGAGACCCAGTACTTC. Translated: CASTMRETQYF.

The CDR3 region is CASSQLPSGASTDTQYF. The CDR3 DNA reads as TGCGCCAGCAGCCAACTCCCTAGCGGGGCTAGCACAGATACGCAGTATTTT. The genes are TRBV4-3 and TRBJ2-3, with 9 bases identical to TRBD2. Germline V gene lookup returns CDR1 LGHNA and CDR2 YSLEER. CDR3 length: 17 amino acids. With V trimmed by 2 bases and J by 0 bases, 6 bases remained unmatched.

CDR3 in DNA: TGTGCCAGCAGTCCCAGGGGGGCAGGGGGTCAGCCCCAGCATTTT. Its protein is CASSPRGAGGQPQHF. The J gene is TRBJ1-5, the V gene TRBV5-5; 7 bases agree with TRBD1. The V gene end was trimmed by 5 bases and the J gene end by 6 bases; junction bases not matched to a gene: 11. The V gene's germline CDR1 is SGHKS and CDR2 YYEKEE (reference sequence). The CDR3 runs to 15 residues.

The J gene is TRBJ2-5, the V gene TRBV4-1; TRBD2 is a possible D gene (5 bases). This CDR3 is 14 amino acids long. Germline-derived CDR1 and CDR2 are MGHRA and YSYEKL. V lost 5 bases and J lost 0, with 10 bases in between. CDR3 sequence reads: CASSSTGDQETQYF. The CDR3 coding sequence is TGCGCCAGCAGCAGCACCGGGGACCAAGAGACCCAGTACTTC.

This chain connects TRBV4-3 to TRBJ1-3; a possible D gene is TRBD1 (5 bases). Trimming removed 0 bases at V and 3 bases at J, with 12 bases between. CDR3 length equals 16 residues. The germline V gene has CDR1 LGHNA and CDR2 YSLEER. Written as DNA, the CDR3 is TGCGCCAGCAGCCAAGATTGGGGGGTCTTTGGAAACACCATATATTTT. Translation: CASSQDWGVFGNTIYF.